Following are 5 T cell receptor beta chains from one sample sequenced in a study of T cell repertoires in cytomegalovirus infection. In TCRdb, the reads were re-called with MiXCR into one record per CDR3 protein. The sample has about 400,000 distinct CDR3 sequences; roughly 34% are singletons. No antigen has been assigned to these receptors. The source was cultured PBMCs, collected from culture after CMV antigen stimulation. The receptors come from a human donor in good health (CMV status not recorded). Some clones in this sample may be carry-over from other donors' samples.

This clonotype was recorded many times. J is TRBJ1-6 and V is TRBV7-8; maybe TRBD1 (5 bases). V dropped 4 bases and J dropped 5 bases, with 9 bases sitting between them. Germline V gene sequence: CDR1 SGHVS, CDR2 FQNEAQ. The CDR3 covers 14 residues. The CDR3 here is CASSSGTDNSPLHF. The CDR3 bases are TGTGCCAGCAGCTCCGGGACGGATAATTCACCCCTCCACTTT.

This clonotype was observed a handful of times. V is TRBV4-3 and J is TRBJ1-1; D is undetermined. The CDR3 is 15 amino acids. Trimming left V 4 bases short and J 1 base short, with 13 bases between. Germline lookup yields CDR1 LGHNA and CDR2 YSLEER. DNA for the CDR3: TGCGCCAGCAGCCCTGAGGTGGGAGAGAACACTGAAGCTTTCTTT. Translated: CASSPEVGENTEAFF.

The rearrangement links TRBV6-6 to TRBJ1-1; D is unclear. With 7 bases removed from V and 4 bases from J, the gap between germline ends came to 13 bases. CDR1 is MNHNY and CDR2 is SVGAGI in the germline V gene (reference sequence). The CDR3 is 13 amino acids. The CDR3 protein is CASTMIRSTEAFF. The DNA of the CDR3 is TGTGCCAGCACCATGATTAGGAGCACTGAAGCTTTCTTT.

The rearrangement joins TRBV7-2 to TRBJ2-3, with D possibly matching TRBD2 (5 bases). V was shortened by 0 bases and J by 2 bases, with 9 bases between the two germline ends. Germline V gene lookup returns CDR1 SGHTA and CDR2 FQGNSA. The CDR3 runs to 15 residues. CDR3 bases: TGTGCCAGCAGCTTAGCGGAGCGGTTCACAGATACGCAGTATTTT. Its translation: CASSLAERFTDTQYF. The complete variable domain, with remaining parts taken from reference TRBV7-2 and TRBJ2-3, reads GAGVSQSPSNKVTEKGKDVELRCDPISGHTALYWYRQSLGQGLEFLIYFQGNSAPDKSGLPSDRFSAERTGGSVSTLTIQRTQQEDSAVYLCASSLAERFTDTQYFGPGTRLTVL.

This clonotype was seen at least ten times. This sequence joins TRBV7-2 and TRBJ2-2; the D is unclear. This CDR3 region has 15 residues. The V gene's germline CDR1 is SGHTA and CDR2 FQGNSA. V was trimmed by 3 bases and J by 6 bases, leaving 14 bases between them. As DNA, the CDR3 is TGTGCCAGCAGCTTGGTCCCAGGTGCTGCCGGGGAGCTGTTTTTT. This sequence encodes CASSLVPGAAGELFF.